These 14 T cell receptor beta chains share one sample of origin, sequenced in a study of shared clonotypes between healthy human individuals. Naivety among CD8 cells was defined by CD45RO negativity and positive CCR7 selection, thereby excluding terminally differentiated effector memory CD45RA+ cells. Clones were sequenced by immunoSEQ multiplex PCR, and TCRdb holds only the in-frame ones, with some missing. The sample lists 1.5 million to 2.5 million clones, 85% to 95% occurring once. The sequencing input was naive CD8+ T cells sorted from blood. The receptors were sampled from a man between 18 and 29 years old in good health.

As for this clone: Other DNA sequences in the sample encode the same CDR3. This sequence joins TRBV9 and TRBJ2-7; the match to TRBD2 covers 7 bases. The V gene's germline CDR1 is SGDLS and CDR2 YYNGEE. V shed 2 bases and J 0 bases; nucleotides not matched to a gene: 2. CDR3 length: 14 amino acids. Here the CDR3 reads CASSVGLSSYEQYF. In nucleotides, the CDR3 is TGTGCCAGCAGCGTGGGACTAAGCTCCTACGAGCAGTACTTC.

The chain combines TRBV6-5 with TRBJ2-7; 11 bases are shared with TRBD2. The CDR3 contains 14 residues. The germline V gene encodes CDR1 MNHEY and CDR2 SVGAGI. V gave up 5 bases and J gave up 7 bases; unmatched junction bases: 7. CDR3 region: CASSISGRVAEQYF. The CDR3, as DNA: TGTGCCAGCAGTATTAGCGGGAGGGTGGCGGAGCAGTACTTC.

The CDR3 protein is CASSLVLGERGEKLFF. In nucleotides, the CDR3 is TGTGCCAGCAGCTTAGTTCTCGGGGAAAGGGGTGAAAAACTGTTTTTT. V usage is TRBV11-2 and J usage is TRBJ1-4, with D possibly TRBD1 on 5 matching bases. This CDR3 contains 16 residues. CDR1 and CDR2 (germline): SGHAT, FQNNGV. V lost 1 base to trimming and J lost 7 bases, with 16 bases between them.

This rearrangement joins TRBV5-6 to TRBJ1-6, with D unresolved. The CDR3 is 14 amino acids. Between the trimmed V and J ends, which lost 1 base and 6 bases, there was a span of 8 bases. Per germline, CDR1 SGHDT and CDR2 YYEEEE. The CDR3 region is CASSLLQSNSPLHF. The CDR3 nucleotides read TGTGCCAGCAGCTTGCTCCAAAGTAATTCACCCCTCCACTTT.

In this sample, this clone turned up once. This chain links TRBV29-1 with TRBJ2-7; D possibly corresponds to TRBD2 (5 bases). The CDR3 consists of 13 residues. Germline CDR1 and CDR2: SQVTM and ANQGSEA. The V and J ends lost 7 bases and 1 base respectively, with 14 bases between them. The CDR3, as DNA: TGCAGCGCCGGGCTGGACTCGTCCTACGAGCAGTACTTC. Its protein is CSAGLDSSYEQYF.

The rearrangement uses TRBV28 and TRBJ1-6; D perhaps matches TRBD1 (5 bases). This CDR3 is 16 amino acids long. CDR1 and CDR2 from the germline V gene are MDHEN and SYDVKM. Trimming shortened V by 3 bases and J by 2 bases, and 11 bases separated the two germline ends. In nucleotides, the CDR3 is TGTGCCAGCAGTTTGGGGGGAGGCACCTATAATTCACCCCTCCACTTT. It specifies CASSLGGGTYNSPLHF.

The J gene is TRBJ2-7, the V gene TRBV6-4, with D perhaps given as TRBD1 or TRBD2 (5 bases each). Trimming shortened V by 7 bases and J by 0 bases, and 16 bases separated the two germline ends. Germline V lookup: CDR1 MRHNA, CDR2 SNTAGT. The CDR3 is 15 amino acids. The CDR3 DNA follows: TGTGCCAGCATCGGACCAGGGCGGGCCTCCTACGAGCAGTACTTC. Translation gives CASIGPGRASYEQYF.

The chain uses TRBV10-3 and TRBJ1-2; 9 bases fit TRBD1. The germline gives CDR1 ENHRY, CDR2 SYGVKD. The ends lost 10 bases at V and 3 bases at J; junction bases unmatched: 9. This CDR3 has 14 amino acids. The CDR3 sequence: CANSWDREDYGYTF. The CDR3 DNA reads TGTGCCAACTCCTGGGACAGGGAGGACTATGGCTACACCTTC.

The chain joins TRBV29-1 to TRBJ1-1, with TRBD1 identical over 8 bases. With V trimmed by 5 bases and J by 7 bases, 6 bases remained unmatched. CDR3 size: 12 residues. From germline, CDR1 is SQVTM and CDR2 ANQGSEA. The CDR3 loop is CSVLGQGGEAFF. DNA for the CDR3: TGCAGCGTTTTAGGACAGGGCGGTGAAGCTTTCTTT.

CDR3 sequence reads: CASREQGRSYNSPLHF. CDR3 nucleotide sequence: TGTGCCAGTAGGGAACAGGGACGGAGTTATAATTCACCCCTCCACTTT. The chain has TRBV19 and TRBJ1-6; D may be TRBD1 (6 bases). Germline loops: CDR1 LNHDA, CDR2 SQIVND (reference sequence). CDR3 length equals 16 residues. The V end was cut by 6 bases, the J end by 4 bases, with 16 bases between.

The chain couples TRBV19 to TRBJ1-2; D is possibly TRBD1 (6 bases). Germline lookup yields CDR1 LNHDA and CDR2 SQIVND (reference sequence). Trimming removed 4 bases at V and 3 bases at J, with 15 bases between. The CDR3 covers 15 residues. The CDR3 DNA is TGTGCCAGTAGTAGTTACCGGGGGCTCGACTATGGCTACACCTTC. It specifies CASSSYRGLDYGYTF.

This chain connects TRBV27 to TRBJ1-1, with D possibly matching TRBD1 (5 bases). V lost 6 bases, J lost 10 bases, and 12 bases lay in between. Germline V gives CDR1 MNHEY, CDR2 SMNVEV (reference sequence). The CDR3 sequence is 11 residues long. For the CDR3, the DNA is TGTGCCAGCAGCGGAGGGGTAGCAGCTTTCTTT. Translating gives CASSGGVAAFF.

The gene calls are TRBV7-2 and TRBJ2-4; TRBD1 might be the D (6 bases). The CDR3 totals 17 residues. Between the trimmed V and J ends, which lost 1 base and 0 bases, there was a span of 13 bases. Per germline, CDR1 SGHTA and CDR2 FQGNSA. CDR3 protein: CASSLGPGHLAKNIQYF. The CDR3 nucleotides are TGTGCCAGCAGCTTAGGGCCGGGACACCTAGCCAAAAACATTCAGTACTTC.

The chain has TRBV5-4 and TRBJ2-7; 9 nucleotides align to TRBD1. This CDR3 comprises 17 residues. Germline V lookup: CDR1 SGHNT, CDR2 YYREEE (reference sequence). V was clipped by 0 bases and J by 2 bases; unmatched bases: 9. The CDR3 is CASSLGGQGQGPYEQYF. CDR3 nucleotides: TGTGCCAGCAGCTTGGGGGGACAAGGACAGGGGCCCTACGAGCAGTACTTC. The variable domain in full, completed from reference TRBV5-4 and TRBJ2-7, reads ETGVTQSPTHLIKTRGQQVTLRCSSQSGHNTVSWYQQALGQGPQFIFQYYREEENGRGNFPPRFSGLQFPNYSSELNVNALELDDSALYLCASSLGGQGQGPYEQYFGPGTRLTVT.